These 12 T cell receptor beta chains were all obtained from the same sample, sequenced in a study of early T cells in non-severe SARS-CoV-2 infection. TCRdb re-analysed the 5' RACE reads in MiXCR, keeping a single row per CDR3 protein. Among some 100,000 distinct CDR3 sequences listed, 14% to 15% were seen once. The sequenced sample consisted of whole blood. These TCRs come from an adult who was a healthcare worker with PCR-confirmed SARS-CoV-2 infection or an uninfected control (not recorded which).

This clonotype has ten or more counts. The chain combines TRBV18 with TRBJ2-7, with TRBD1 matching 7 bases. In germline, CDR1 is KGHSH, CDR2 LQKENI. Unmatched junction bases numbered 4, after V lost 5 bases and J lost 3 bases. The CDR3 consists of 13 residues. Here the CDR3 DNA reads TGTGCCAGCTCAGACGGGACAGACTACGAGCAGTACGTC. Amino acid sequence: CASSDGTDYEQYV.

In this sample, this clonotype turned up many times. The chain couples TRBV6-1 to TRBJ1-2, with 8 bases fitting TRBD1. Germline V gene lookup returns CDR1 MNHNS and CDR2 SASEGT. This CDR3 is 14 amino acids long. Trimming cost V 5 bases and J 3 bases; bases outside gene matches: 5. The CDR3 DNA reads TGTGCCAGCAGTCGGACAGGGACGGACTATGGCTACACCTTC. It codes for CASSRTGTDYGYTF.

The rearrangement uses TRBV3-1 and TRBJ1-4; D call uncertain. The CDR3 covers 12 residues. The germline V and J ends were trimmed by 3 bases and 4 bases, with 3 bases remaining between them. The germline CDR1 and CDR2 sequences are LGHDT and YNNKEL (reference sequence). CDR3 sequence: CASSQVNEKLFF. The DNA for the CDR3 is TGTGCCAGCAGCCAGGTTAATGAAAAACTGTTTTTT.

The chain employs TRBV7-9 and TRBJ1-1; D not resolved. Germline lookup yields CDR1 SEHNR and CDR2 FQNEAQ (reference sequence). V dropped 3 bases and J dropped 3 bases, with 11 bases sitting between them. CDR3 length equals 14 residues. The CDR3 sequence is CASSLAESDTEAFF. The CDR3 DNA reads TGTGCCAGCAGCTTGGCGGAGAGCGACACTGAAGCTTTCTTT.

V usage is TRBV12-3 or TRBV12-4 and J usage is TRBJ1-2, with TRBD1 matching 11 bases. The junction had 15 bases not matched to a gene; V was cut back by 8 bases and J by 4 bases. This CDR3 has 17 residues. The CDR3, as DNA: TGTGCCAGCTACCTCCAGGACAGGGGGCGCGGTAGCTATGGCTACACCTTC. This codes for CASYLQDRGRGSYGYTF.

This clonotype has more than one count but fewer than ten. The V call is TRBV7-9, the J call TRBJ2-2, with TRBD1 matching 9 bases. The CDR3 totals 16 residues. With 4 bases clipped from V and 3 bases from J, the junction kept 6 bases outside the gene matches. Germline assignment: CDR1 SEHNR and CDR2 FQNEAQ (reference sequence). This CDR3 is CASSSGWDRDTGELFF. CDR3 in DNA: TGTGCCAGCAGCTCCGGTTGGGACAGGGACACCGGGGAGCTGTTTTTT.

The chain employs TRBV21-1 and TRBJ2-7; the tabulated D call, TRBD1, remains unverified against the DNA. TRBV21-1 is a known pseudogene. The CDR3 runs to 16 residues. Here the CDR3 DNA reads TGTGCCAGCAGCACCCCTTCGCGCTCCGGTCCTTACGAGCAGTACGTC. Amino acid sequence: CASSTPSRSGPYEQYV.

This clonotype was seen at least ten times. V and J are TRBV18 and TRBJ2-1, with 10 bases identical to TRBD1. The CDR3 totals 16 residues. Per germline, CDR1 KGHSH and CDR2 LQKENI. V shed 4 bases and J 3 bases; nucleotides not matched to a gene: 6. The CDR3 is CASSLRQGAGYNEQFF. CDR3 nucleotides: TGTGCCAGCTCACTCAGACAGGGGGCAGGCTACAATGAGCAGTTCTTC. Full variable domain (remainder filled in from reference TRBV18 and TRBJ2-1): NAGVMQNPRHLVRRRGQEARLRCSPMKGHSHVYWYRQLPEEGLKFMVYLQKENIIDESGMPKERFSAEFPKEGPSILRIQQVVRGDSAAYFCASSLRQGAGYNEQFFGPGTRLTVL.

The chain carries TRBV30 and TRBJ1-3; D is uncertain. The length of the CDR3 is 13 residues. The V gene lost 5 bases and the J gene lost 0 bases, with 8 bases spanning the gap. Germline CDR1 reads GTSNPN; CDR2 reads SVGIG (reference sequence). The CDR3 region is CAWDPDSGNTIYF. CDR3 in DNA: TGTGCCTGGGACCCAGACTCTGGAAACACCATATATTTT.

The chain recombines TRBV2 with TRBJ2-2, with D perhaps matching TRBD1 (5 bases). Germline lookup yields CDR1 SNHLY and CDR2 FYNNEI. The CDR3 runs to 13 residues. The V end was cut by 6 bases, the J end by 6 bases, with 11 bases between. The CDR3 bases are TGTGCCAGCAGAATCAGGGCAGCCGGGGAGCTGTTTTTT. It yields the protein CASRIRAAGELFF.

This clonotype appeared a few times. This rearrangement joins TRBV20-1 to TRBJ2-3; 7 nucleotides match TRBD2. The CDR3 runs 14 residues. V lost 2 bases, J lost 6 bases, and 8 bases stayed unmatched. Germline CDR1 DFQATT, CDR2 SNEGSKA (reference sequence). CDR3 sequence reads: CSARLVTSRDTQYF. Here the CDR3 DNA reads TGCAGTGCTAGACTGGTGACTAGCAGGGATACGCAGTATTTT.

This clonotype was detected many times. This chain connects TRBV12-3 or TRBV12-4 to TRBJ1-6; D is uncertain. The CDR3 covers 12 residues. The germline V and J ends were trimmed by 3 bases and 9 bases, with 6 bases remaining between them. The CDR3 spells CASSLASSPLHF. CDR3 coding DNA: TGTGCCAGCAGTTTGGCCAGTTCACCCCTCCACTTT.